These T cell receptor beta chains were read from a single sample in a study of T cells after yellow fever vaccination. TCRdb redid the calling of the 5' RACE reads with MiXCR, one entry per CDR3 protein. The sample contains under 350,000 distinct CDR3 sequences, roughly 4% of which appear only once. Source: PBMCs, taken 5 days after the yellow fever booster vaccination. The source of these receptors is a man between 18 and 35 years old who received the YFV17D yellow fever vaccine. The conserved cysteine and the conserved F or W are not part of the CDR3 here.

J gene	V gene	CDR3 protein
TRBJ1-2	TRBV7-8	ASSLARGVSYGYT
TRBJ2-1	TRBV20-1	SANRDNSNEQF
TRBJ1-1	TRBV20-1	SVRGRMVAF
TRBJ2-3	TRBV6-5	ASSRTLAYTDTQY
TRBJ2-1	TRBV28	ASRPVASLIYEQF
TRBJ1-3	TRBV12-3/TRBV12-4	ASSLVGFGSGNTIY
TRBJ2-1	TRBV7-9	ASSLAPGGEQF
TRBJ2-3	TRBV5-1	ASSRLAGADTQY
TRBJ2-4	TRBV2	ASSGGGLGNIQY
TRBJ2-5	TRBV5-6	ASSLVTQETQY
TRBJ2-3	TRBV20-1	SARAPGTGGADTQY
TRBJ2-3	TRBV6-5	ASRNTGQGRTDTQY
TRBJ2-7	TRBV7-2	ASSPSGGLSYEQY
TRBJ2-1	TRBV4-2	ASSHSGVYEQF
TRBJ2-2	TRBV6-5	ASSQTGSTGELF
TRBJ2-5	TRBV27	ASSFRRGRETQY
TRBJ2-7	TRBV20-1	SAKDRAVYEQY
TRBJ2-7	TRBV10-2	ASSESRTPFREQY
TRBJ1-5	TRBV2	ASSEWAGSSNQPQH
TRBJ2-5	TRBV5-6	ASSPAGVQETQY
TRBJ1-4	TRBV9	ASSSQGGGEKLF
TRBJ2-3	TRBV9	ASSVDGGAADTQY
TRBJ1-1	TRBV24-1	ATGPSGNTEAF
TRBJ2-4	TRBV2	ASRDRPNIQY
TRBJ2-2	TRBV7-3	ASSPPGLESTGELF
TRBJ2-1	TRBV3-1	ASSQYGGSTYNEQF
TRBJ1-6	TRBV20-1	SAAEGIPPSPLH
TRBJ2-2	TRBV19	ASTLYPGDTGELF
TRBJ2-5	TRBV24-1	ATSDWGEETQY
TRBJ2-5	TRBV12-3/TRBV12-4	ASSRQRQETQY
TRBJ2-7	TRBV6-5	ASSYPQGHEQY
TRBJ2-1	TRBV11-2	ASSLNQGFNEQF
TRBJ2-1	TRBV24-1	ATSDFGGRNEQF
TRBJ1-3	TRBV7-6	ASSVTLGSGNTIY
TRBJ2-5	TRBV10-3	AISFGGTSGDQETQY
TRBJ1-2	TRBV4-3	ASSQGPQGSFYGYT
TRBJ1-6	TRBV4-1	ASSQARVTNNSPLH
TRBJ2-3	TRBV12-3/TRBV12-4	ASSTHTGTTDTQY
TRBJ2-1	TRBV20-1	SAQARYNEQF
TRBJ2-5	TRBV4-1	ASSQESHRGETQY
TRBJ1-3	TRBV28	ATRGAVGNTIY
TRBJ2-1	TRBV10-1	ASSEWVRDYNEQF
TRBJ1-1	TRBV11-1	ASSLGPSRAEAF
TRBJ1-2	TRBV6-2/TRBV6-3	ASRYAGQAENYGYT
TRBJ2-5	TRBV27	ASSLSGGPPETQY
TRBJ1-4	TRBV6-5	ASSPSGWEKLF
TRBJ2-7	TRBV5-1	ASSLVGQNYEQY
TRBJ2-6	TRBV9	ASSVEMGLSSGANVLT
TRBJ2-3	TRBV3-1	ASSQEVYTDTQY
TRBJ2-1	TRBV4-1	ASSQVLGAYNEQF
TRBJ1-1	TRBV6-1	ASRSPGRPNTEAF
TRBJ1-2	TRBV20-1	SASQGGNYGYT
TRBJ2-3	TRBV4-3	ASSLGLAGVGTQY